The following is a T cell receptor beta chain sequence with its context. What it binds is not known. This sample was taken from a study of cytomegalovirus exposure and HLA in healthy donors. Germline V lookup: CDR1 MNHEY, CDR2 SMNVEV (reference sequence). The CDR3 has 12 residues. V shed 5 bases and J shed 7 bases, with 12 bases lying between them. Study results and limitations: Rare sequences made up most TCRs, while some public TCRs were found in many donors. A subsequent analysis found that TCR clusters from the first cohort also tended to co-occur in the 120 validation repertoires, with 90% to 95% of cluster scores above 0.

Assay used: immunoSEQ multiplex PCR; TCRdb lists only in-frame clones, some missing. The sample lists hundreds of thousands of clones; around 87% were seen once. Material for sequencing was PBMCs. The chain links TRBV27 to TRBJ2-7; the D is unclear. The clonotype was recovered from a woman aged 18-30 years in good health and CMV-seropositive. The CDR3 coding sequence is TGTGCCAGCAGTCTAGAGACTGGGGAGCAGTACTTC. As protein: CASSLETGEQYF.